This T cell receptor beta chain was documented in a study of tumor-infiltrating lymphocytes in primary liver carcinoma. J lost 5 bases, V lost 2 bases, and 10 bases had no gene match. CDR1 is SQVTM, CDR2 ANQGSEA, per germline. This CDR3 is 15 amino acids long. The investigators made TCR beta cDNA from approximately 0.5 ug total RNA, using a constant-region primer. Slightly modified ARM-PCR served as the procedure for the TCR beta libraries. These libraries came from three rounds of nested multiplex PCR. PCR rounds one and two used TRBV1-TRBV30 forward primers with a C-beta reverse primer for about 11 cycles each. One entry per CDR3 protein, called by TCRdb with MiXCR from the multiplex PCR reads. This table has just over 300,000 distinct CDR3 sequences, 50% to 60% appearing once. Blood RNA came from unsorted whole blood; germline DNA was also extracted.

The V and J genes are TRBV29-1 and TRBJ1-1; 8 nucleotides line up with TRBD1. What was sequenced was peripheral blood. The source is a woman aged 25 to 45 with primary liver carcinoma and hepatitis B virus infection. The DNA of the CDR3 is TGCAGCGTTGAATTGGACAGGGTAAGTCGGACTGAAGCTTTCTTT. It yields the protein CSVELDRVSRTEAFF.